Below, 7 T cell receptor beta chains from the same sample are listed, as sequenced in a study of regulatory T cells in long-lasting Graves disease. Time point specified: persistent/refractory GD, antithyroid drugs over 5 years with positive TRAb. The TCR library used RNA extracted from PBMCs. Relying on iRepertoire HTBI primers and Arm-PCR of CDR3 regions, the team built TCR beta libraries. TCRdb reanalysed the multiplex PCR reads using MiXCR and keeps one entry per CDR3 protein. This table holds more than 300,000 distinct CDR3 sequences, less than 20% found once. The sequencing used peripheral blood mononuclear cells (PBMCs), collected when the disease was refractory, from a patient treated with antithyroid drugs. Receptors originate from a female donor with Graves disease.

V gene TRBV20-1 combines with J gene TRBJ2-7; a weak D match, TRBD2 (6 bases). V was pared by 3 bases and J by 3 bases, with 15 bases between. This CDR3 region has 14 residues. Germline CDR1 reads DFQATT; CDR2 reads SNEGSKA (reference sequence). The CDR3 loop is CSARTREGGYEQYF. The CDR3, as DNA: TGCAGTGCTAGGACTAGGGAAGGTGGCTACGAGCAGTACTTC.

This clonotype was counted between two and nine times. The DNA for the CDR3 is TGTGCCAGCAGACGAACAGGGGGCTCCTACAATGAGCAGTTCTTC. Amino acid sequence: CASRRTGGSYNEQFF. This rearrangement joins TRBV11-2 to TRBJ2-1; 8 positions match TRBD1. Germline CDR1 reads SGHAT; CDR2 reads FQNNGV. The CDR3 is made up of 15 amino acids. Trimming removed 6 bases from V and 0 bases from J; junction bases left unmatched: 4.

The chain carries TRBV6-5 and TRBJ2-3; D unclear. The CDR3 spans 14 residues. V was clipped by 2 bases and J by 0 bases, with 6 bases between them. Germline V gives CDR1 MNHEY, CDR2 SVGAGI. DNA of the CDR3: TGTGCCAGCAGTTACGTCCTAAGCACAGATACGCAGTATTTT. Its protein is CASSYVLSTDTQYF.

As regards this clonotype: Only one base separates this from a far larger clonotype, so it likely reflects a read error. This sequence joins TRBV6-4 and TRBJ1-2; no definite D call. The CDR3 is made up of 13 amino acids. The germline gives CDR1 MRHNA, CDR2 SNTAGT. CDR3 sequence reads: CTSSDRGGYGYTF. CDR3 nucleotides: TGTACCAGCAGTGACCGAGGTGGCTATGGCTACACCTTC.

V usage is TRBV7-2 and J usage is TRBJ1-6, with TRBD1 matching over 10 bases. V trimming: 2 bases; J trimming: 5 bases; junction bases outside the gene matches: 6. CDR3 length: 17 amino acids. Germline V gene lookup returns CDR1 SGHTA and CDR2 FQGNSA. This CDR3 reads CASSLNRGTGDNSPLHF. CDR3 nucleotides: TGTGCCAGCAGCTTAAACCGGGGGACAGGGGATAATTCACCCCTCCACTTT.

Comments on this clonotype: A much bigger clone sits one base away, suggesting this may be a read error. This rearrangement joins TRBV28 to TRBJ2-5; 8 positions match TRBD2. This CDR3 contains 16 residues. Germline V lookup: CDR1 MDHEN, CDR2 SYDVKM. CDR3 loop: CASRPRNSGIQETQCF. The DNA for the CDR3 is TGTGCCAGCAGACCTAGAAATAGCGGGATTCAAGAGACCCAGTGCTTC.

This clonotype has only a few counts. V usage is TRBV11-3 and J usage is TRBJ2-7; 7 bases align to TRBD1. Germline lookup yields CDR1 SGHNT and CDR2 YENEEA. This CDR3 has 17 amino acids. V dropped 3 bases and J dropped 4; count of bases not matched to a gene: 15. The CDR3 DNA is TGTGCCAGCAGCTTCAATACGACAGGGTCAACTACTTACGAGCAGTACTTC. This encodes CASSFNTTGSTTYEQYF.